Listed below are T cell receptor beta chains from one sample, sequenced in a study of T cell responses to AZD1222 COVID-19 vaccine. Profiling relied on immunoSEQ multiplex PCR, and the TCRdb table lists in-frame clones only, not all of them. The sample holds approximately 150,000 clones; about nine tenths are singletons and the top ten take 1.3% to 1.5%. This specimen was peripheral blood, taken on day 0 of AZD1222 vaccination. The receptors shown here come from an adult in good health. The CDR3 runs from the conserved cysteine through the conserved F or W. A D gene is named only where the DNA matches it firmly. Not every row has a clone size; where given, it reads once, few, many or a size class.

j_call clone_size v_call d_call cdr3_nt cdr3_aa
TRBJ1-5 NA TRBV28 NA TGTGCCAGCAGTTTAGGCAGGGACTATGGTCAGCCCCAGCATTTT CASSLGRDYGQPQHF
TRBJ2-3 NA TRBV30 NA TGTGCCTGGAGTGTTGGGACAGATACGCAGTATTTT CAWSVGTDTQYF
TRBJ1-4 NA TRBV19 NA TGTGCCGCGAGCCGGGACAAAAATGAAAAACTGTTTTTT CAASRDKNEKLFF
TRBJ2-7 NA TRBV7-6 NA TGTGCCAGCAGCTTAGCGTCGCAGGACGCGTACTCCTACGAGCAGTACTTC CASSLASQDAYSYEQYF
TRBJ1-1 NA TRBV11-3 TRBD1 TGTGCCAGCAGTCAGGGTGTCGGACAGGGAGGCACTGAAGCTTTCTTT CASSQGVGQGGTEAFF
TRBJ1-5 NA TRBV27 NA TGTGCCAGCAGTCCGGTCTTTCGACGTCAGCCCCAGCATTTT CASSPVFRRQPQHF
TRBJ1-1 NA TRBV4-1 TRBD1 TGCGCCAGCAGCCGGAAAGCAGGGACAGCACCGTCCTTCTTT CASSRKAGTAPSFF
TRBJ1-2 NA TRBV25-1 NA TGTGCCAGCAGTGAATTAATGGACGGCGGTCATGGGGCCTATGGCTACACCTTC CASSELMDGGHGAYGYTF
TRBJ1-1 once TRBV7-8 TRBD1 TGTGCCAGCAGCTTAGTAAGACAGGGGAACACTGAAGCTTTCTTT CASSLVRQGNTEAFF
TRBJ2-3 NA TRBV4-3 TRBD2 TGCGCCAGCAGCCGTAAGAGCGGGAACTCAGATACGCAGTATTTT CASSRKSGNSDTQYF
TRBJ2-2 NA TRBV5-1 TRBD2 TGCGCCAGCAGCTTGGCCCCTAGCGGGGGGGGCACCGGGGAGCTGTTTTTT CASSLAPSGGGTGELFF
TRBJ2-7 NA TRBV29-1 NA TGCAGCGTTGACCTCAGGGGTGGCCTCTCCTACGAGCAGTACTTC CSVDLRGGLSYEQYF
TRBJ2-5 once TRBV2 TRBD1 TGTGCCAGCAGTGAGGGGGACAGCTATCAAGAGACCCAGTACTTC CASSEGDSYQETQYF
TRBJ1-3 NA TRBV19 NA TGTGCCAGTAGCACATCCCCGACATTTGGAAACACCATATATTTT CASSTSPTFGNTIYF